This T cell receptor (beta chain) was observed in a study of blood T cell repertoires in COVID-19. Overall study: From the United States, Italy and Spain came samples of acute and convalescent COVID-19. Nucleic acid was either cDNA or gDNA, and it came from T cells, B-cell-depleted T cells, or PBMCs.

The protocol was immunoSEQ multiplex PCR, while the TCRdb copy is restricted to in-frame clones and leaves out a portion. The table lists almost 300,000 clones, around 92% of them singletons. A single count supports this clone. Per germline, CDR1 MGHRA and CDR2 YSYEKL. V lost 7 bases and J 7 bases, leaving 20 bases between the germline ends. The CDR3 runs to 15 residues. This sequence originates from a young woman with COVID-19, enrolled during active disease. The V gene is TRBV4-1, the J gene TRBJ2-1; possibly TRBD2 for D (7 bases). The sequencing sample was made of peripheral blood. The CDR3 DNA is TGCGCCAGCACGGAGGGGGGGGAGGCCTGGAATGAGCAGTTCTTC. This gives the protein CASTEGGEAWNEQFF.